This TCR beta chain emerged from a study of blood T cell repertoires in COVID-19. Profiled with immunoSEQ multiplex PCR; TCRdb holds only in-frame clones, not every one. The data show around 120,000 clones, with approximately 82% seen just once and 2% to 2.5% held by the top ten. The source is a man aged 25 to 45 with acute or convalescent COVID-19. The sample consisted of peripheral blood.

CDR3 residues: CASSYGATGEFEKLFF. The CDR3, as DNA: TGTGCCAGCAGTTACGGCGCGACAGGGGAATTTGAAAAACTGTTTTTT. J is TRBJ1-4 and V is TRBV6-5, with TRBD1 matching over 8 bases. In germline, CDR1 is MNHEY, CDR2 SVGAGI. The V gene end was trimmed by 2 bases and the J gene end by 7 bases; junction bases not matched to a gene: 9. This CDR3 comprises 16 residues.